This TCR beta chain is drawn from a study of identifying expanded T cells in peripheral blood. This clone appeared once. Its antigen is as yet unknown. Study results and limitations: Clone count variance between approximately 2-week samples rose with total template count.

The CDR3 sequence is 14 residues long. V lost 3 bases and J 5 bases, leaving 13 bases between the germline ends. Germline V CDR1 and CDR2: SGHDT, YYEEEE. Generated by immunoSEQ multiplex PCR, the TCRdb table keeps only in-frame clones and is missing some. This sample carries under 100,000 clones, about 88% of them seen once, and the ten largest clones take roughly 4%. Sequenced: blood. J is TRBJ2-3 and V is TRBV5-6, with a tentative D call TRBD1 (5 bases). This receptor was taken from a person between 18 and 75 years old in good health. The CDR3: CASSYRSYGDTQYF. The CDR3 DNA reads TGTGCCAGCAGCTACAGGTCTTACGGAGATACGCAGTATTTT. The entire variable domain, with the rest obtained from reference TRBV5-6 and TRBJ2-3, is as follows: DAGVTQSPTHLIKTRGQQVTLRCSPKSGHDTVSWYQQALGQGPQFIFQYYEEEERQRGNFPDRFSGHQFPNYSSELNVNALLLGDSALYLCASSYRSYGDTQYFGPGTRLTVL.